At least ten counts were recorded for the clone carrying this TCR beta chain. Antigen specificity is unknown. CDR1 and CDR2 (germline): MNHEY, SMNVEV (reference sequence). V lost 6 bases and J lost 2; bases outside the gene matches: 4. This CDR3 is 15 amino acids long. This record comes from a study of neurological immune-mediated disorders. Study observations and caveats: HTLV-1-associated myelopathy had the most TCR clonal expansion, and multiple sclerosis had the least, less than healthy controls.

The time point denotes: longitudinal time-point 2. For the unsorted libraries, 2 million PBMCs stored at -80 C served as input. A 10-nucleotide random UMI tagged transcripts in template-switch 5'RACE cDNA synthesis. TCRdb re-analysed the 5' RACE reads in MiXCR, keeping a single row per CDR3 protein. The data hold tens of thousands of distinct CDR3 sequences, with roughly 9.7% observed a single time. The sample taken for sequencing was PBMCs. The TCR sequence derives from a man aged 25 to 40 in good health. This chain links TRBV27 with TRBJ2-1, with TRBD1 identical over 10 bases. For the CDR3, the DNA is TGTGCCAGCAGAGACGGACAGGGGGCCTACAATGAGCAGTTCTTC. Protein: CASRDGQGAYNEQFF.